The rows below give T cell receptor beta chains drawn from one sample of a study of blood T cells in healthy people across ages. TCRdb reanalysed the 5' RACE reads using MiXCR and keeps one entry per CDR3 protein. Found here are about 970,000 distinct CDR3 sequences, just over 50% of them singletons; the top ten hold about 22%. The sequenced sample was blood. Receptor source: an older woman in good health. CDR3s include the opening cysteine and the closing phenylalanine or tryptophan. A D gene is named only where the DNA matches it firmly. Only part of the rows carry a size: once, few, many, or a class if the clone is expanded.

j_call v_call clone_size d_call cdr3_aa cdr3_nt
TRBJ1-2 TRBV28 . . CASSPTGAPSYGYTF TGTGCCAGCAGTCCCACCGGGGCCCCCAGCTATGGCTACACCTTC
TRBJ2-5 TRBV7-8 . . CASSLRRTAVRETQYF TGTGCCAGCAGCTTAAGAAGGACCGCGGTGAGGGAGACCCAGTACTTC
TRBJ2-7 TRBV4-2 few TRBD2 CASSQDTSGLSYEQYF TGTGCCAGCAGCCAAGATACTAGCGGCCTCTCCTACGAGCAGTACTTC
TRBJ1-1 TRBV10-2 . . CASSEVGSDTEAFF TGCGCCAGCAGTGAGGTGGGAAGCGATACTGAAGCTTTCTTT
TRBJ2-1 TRBV7-9 . TRBD2 CASSVPGAGDEQFF TGTGCCAGCAGCGTCCCTGGGGCGGGGGATGAGCAGTTCTTC
TRBJ2-7 TRBV2 . TRBD2 CASSRLAGIYEQYF TGTGCCAGTTCCAGACTAGCAGGAATCTACGAGCAGTACTTC
TRBJ1-1 TRBV20-1 . . CSAGDTEAFF TGCAGCGCCGGAGACACTGAAGCTTTCTTT
TRBJ2-7 TRBV27 . TRBD1 CASGTKTGLGEQYF TGTGCCAGCGGGACGAAGACAGGGCTAGGCGAGCAGTACTTC
TRBJ2-7 TRBV6-6 . . CASSYSETNPSYEQYF TGTGCCAGCAGTTACTCAGAGACTAACCCCTCCTACGAGCAGTACTTC
TRBJ2-5 TRBV5-1 . . CASSLFDGEETQYF TGCGCCAGCAGCTTGTTCGACGGAGAAGAGACCCAGTACTTC
TRBJ1-1 TRBV29-1 few . CSVPGMNTEAFF TGCAGCGTCCCAGGAATGAACACTGAAGCTTTCTTT
TRBJ2-1 TRBV21-1 once . CASSDRALAENKEYNEQFF TGTGCCAGCAGCGACCGGGCACTAGCGGAAAATAAGGAGTACAATGAGCAGTTCTTC
TRBJ2-3 TRBV5-5 few . CASSLSETRTRDTQYF TGTGCCAGCAGCTTGTCCGAGACTAGGACAAGGGATACGCAGTATTTT
TRBJ2-5 TRBV12-3/TRBV12-4 . TRBD2 CASSLGTSGGYQETQYF TGTGCCAGCAGTCTAGGGACTAGCGGGGGGTACCAAGAGACCCAGTACTTC
TRBJ1-4 TRBV7-9 . . CASSLVAGQNEKLFF TGTGCCAGCAGCTTAGTGGCAGGACAGAATGAAAAACTGTTTTTT